The 26 T cell receptor beta chains reported below all come from one sample, sequenced in a study of cytomegalovirus exposure and HLA in healthy donors. Assay: immunoSEQ multiplex PCR; the TCRdb copy retains only in-frame clones and omits some. The top ten clones hold approximately 22% of a sample with 100,000 or so clones, around 84% of them seen once. Sequencing input: PBMCs. These receptors originate from a man younger than 35 in good health and CMV-seropositive.

This clone has just one count. The chain is built from TRBV28 and TRBJ2-5, with D tentatively TRBD1 (5 bases). CDR1 and CDR2 (germline): MDHEN, SYDVKM. The CDR3 length is 14 residues. V dropped 5 bases and J dropped 5 bases, with 15 bases sitting between them. CDR3 loop: CASSDRQWGETQYF. CDR3 nucleotides: TGTGCCAGCAGTGACAGACAGTGGGGTGAGACCCAGTACTTC.

The rearrangement links TRBV11-2 to TRBJ2-3; no firm D call. The CDR3 has 15 amino acids. In germline, CDR1 is SGHAT, CDR2 FQNNGV. Trimming took off 5 bases at V and 6 bases at J, with 18 bases between the two ends. CDR3: CASSPLPTRADTQYF. CDR3 bases: TGTGCCAGCAGCCCTCTGCCTACCAGAGCGGATACGCAGTATTTT.

The chain links TRBV29-1 to TRBJ1-1; D may be TRBD1 (6 bases). The CDR3 totals 13 residues. Between the trimmed V and J ends, which lost 3 bases and 1 base, there was a span of 9 bases. Germline V gives CDR1 SQVTM, CDR2 ANQGSEA. Here the CDR3 DNA reads TGCAGCGTTGAGGGACATAAGAACACTGAAGCTTTCTTT. Protein: CSVEGHKNTEAFF.

The chain has TRBV10-3 and TRBJ2-3; the match to TRBD2 covers 12 bases. CDR3 length equals 16 residues. V was pared by 3 bases and J by 1 base, with 2 bases of the junction left unmatched. Germline V gene lookup returns CDR1 ENHRY and CDR2 SYGVKD. CDR3 in DNA: TGTGCCATCAGTGACCTAGCGGGAGGGGGCACAGATACGCAGTATTTT. Encoded protein: CAISDLAGGGTDTQYF.

The rearrangement links TRBV30 to TRBJ1-1; 10 bases match TRBD1. This CDR3 contains 14 residues. J lost 5 bases, V lost 2 bases, and 5 bases had no gene match. Germline assignment: CDR1 GTSNPN and CDR2 SVGIG (reference sequence). CDR3: CAWSTGTGDTEAFF. In DNA form, the CDR3 reads TGTGCCTGGAGTACGGGGACAGGGGATACTGAAGCTTTCTTT.

The V call is TRBV19, the J call TRBJ2-7, with TRBD1 matching over 7 bases. CDR3 length: 17 residues. In germline, CDR1 is LNHDA, CDR2 SQIVND (reference sequence). V shed 1 base and J 1 base; nucleotides not matched to a gene: 10. The CDR3 spells CASSIGMGQRGSYEQYF. As DNA, the CDR3 is TGTGCCAGTAGTATAGGGATGGGACAGAGAGGGTCCTACGAGCAGTACTTC.

A remark on this clone: Germline is not matched at one junction end, which may reflect a read error. The V call is TRBV9, the J call TRBJ1-1; 7 nucleotides line up with TRBD1. This CDR3 has 13 amino acids. Germline V CDR1 and CDR2: SGDLS, YYNGEE. CDR3 DNA: TGTGCCAGCAGTCCAACAGGGGTTTCTGAAACTTTCTTT. This sequence encodes CASSPTGVSETFF.

The rearrangement joins TRBV18 to TRBJ2-3; D not resolved. The CDR3 length is 12 residues. Germline loops: CDR1 KGHSH, CDR2 LQKENI. The V and J ends lost 5 bases and 0 bases respectively, with 3 bases between them. In nucleotides, the CDR3 is TGTGCCAGCTCATCTAGCACAGATACGCAGTATTTT. Translated: CASSSSTDTQYF.

V usage is TRBV7-9 and J usage is TRBJ2-7; 8 bases map to TRBD1. The J segment lost 3 bases and the V segment lost 5 bases, leaving 6 bases of the junction unmatched. The CDR3 consists of 14 residues. CDR1 is SEHNR and CDR2 is FQNEAQ in the germline V gene (reference sequence). CDR3 nucleotide sequence: TGTGCCAGCAGCCCTCGGACAGGGAACTACGAGCAGTACTTC. The encoded protein is CASSPRTGNYEQYF. The entire variable domain, with the rest obtained from reference TRBV7-9 and TRBJ2-7, is as follows: DTGVSQNPRHKITKRGQNVTFRCDPISEHNRLYWYRQTLGQGPEFLTYFQNEAQLEKSRLLSDRFSAERPKGSFSTLEIQRTEQGDSAMYLCASSPRTGNYEQYFGPGTRLTVT.

CDR3 DNA sequence: TGTGCCAGCAGTATGACAGGGGAGAGGGAAAAACTGTTTTTT. This translates into CASSMTGEREKLFF. The chain recombines TRBV5-4 with TRBJ1-4; 8 bases align to TRBD1. This CDR3 region has 14 residues. V dropped 5 bases and J dropped 8; count of bases not matched to a gene: 8. CDR1 is SGHNT and CDR2 is YYREEE in the germline V gene (reference sequence).

This chain connects TRBV10-3 to TRBJ2-7; D is perhaps TRBD2 (6 bases). The CDR3 runs 14 residues. V lost 3 bases and J 5 bases, leaving 14 bases between the germline ends. Germline assignment: CDR1 ENHRY and CDR2 SYGVKD. The DNA of the CDR3 is TGTGCCATCAGTGAACCGGGACTCCGAAACGAGCAGTACTTC. This gives the protein CAISEPGLRNEQYF.

The V call is TRBV18, the J call TRBJ2-1; the match to TRBD2 covers 12 bases. The CDR3 runs to 16 residues. The germline gives CDR1 KGHSH, CDR2 LQKENI. The J segment lost 6 bases and the V segment lost 4 bases, leaving 7 bases of the junction unmatched. The CDR3 here is CASSLSSGRDANEQFF. The CDR3 bases are TGTGCCAGCTCACTATCTAGCGGGAGGGATGCCAATGAGCAGTTCTTC.

The rearrangement links TRBV19 to TRBJ2-5, with unresolved D. Germline V gene sequence: CDR1 LNHDA, CDR2 SQIVND (reference sequence). The CDR3 runs 13 residues. Between the trimmed V and J ends, which lost 6 bases and 5 bases, there was a span of 13 bases. CDR3 region: CASSSSRYETQYF. The CDR3 DNA follows: TGTGCCAGTAGCTCGTCCAGGTATGAGACCCAGTACTTC.

The chain employs TRBV2 and TRBJ2-7; 9 bases line up with TRBD1. Germline CDR1 reads SNHLY; CDR2 reads FYNNEI. This CDR3 has 14 residues. V dropped 6 bases and J dropped 6; count of bases not matched to a gene: 9. The CDR3 DNA reads as TGTGCCAGCAGGGCCGGGACAGGGCTTTCCGAGCAGTACTTC. Translation: CASRAGTGLSEQYF. Together with reference TRBV2 and TRBJ2-7, the CDR3 gives the full variable domain: EPEVTQTPSHQVTQMGQEVILRCVPISNHLYFYWYRQILGQKVEFLVSFYNNEISEKSEIFDDQFSVERPDGSNFTLKIRSTKLEDSAMYFCASRAGTGLSEQYFGPGTRLTVT.

This CDR3 reads CASSLELYREGPGETQYF. As DNA, the CDR3 is TGCGCCAGCAGCTTGGAATTGTACCGGGAGGGCCCCGGGGAGACCCAGTACTTC. The V call is TRBV5-1, the J call TRBJ2-5; 8 bases line up with TRBD2. The J segment lost 5 bases and the V segment lost 0 bases, leaving 15 bases of the junction unmatched. The CDR3 consists of 18 residues. Per the germline V gene, CDR1 is SGHRS and CDR2 is YFSETQ.

This clone was seen more than once but under ten times. V is TRBV7-8 and J is TRBJ2-7, with 8 positions matching TRBD1. Germline trimming cut 5 bases from V and 7 bases from J; bases unmatched to any gene: 10. This CDR3 has 14 amino acids. From germline, CDR1 is SGHVS and CDR2 FQNEAQ. The CDR3 region has the DNA TGTGCCAGCAGCGTGGGACAGGCCGTCGGGGAGCAGTACTTC. As protein: CASSVGQAVGEQYF.

The V call is TRBV28, the J call TRBJ1-3; no firm D call. The CDR3 runs 15 residues. Trimming left V 5 bases short and J 4 bases short, with 15 bases between. Germline lookup yields CDR1 MDHEN and CDR2 SYDVKM. As DNA, the CDR3 is TGTGCCAGCAGTCTCCCGACGGGGTTAGGAAACACCATATATTTT. It encodes CASSLPTGLGNTIYF.

The CDR3 loop is CASRLQGPYGYTF. For the CDR3, the DNA is TGTGCCAGCAGACTACAGGGCCCCTATGGCTACACCTTC. The chain employs TRBV28 and TRBJ1-2, with D perhaps matching TRBD1 (6 bases). CDR3 length: 13 amino acids. Trimming took 6 bases from V and 4 from J, leaving 12 bases between them. Germline CDR1 reads MDHEN; CDR2 reads SYDVKM.

V usage is TRBV6-6 and J usage is TRBJ2-1, with 11 bases aligning to TRBD2. J was trimmed by 0 bases and V by 5 bases; bases with no gene match: 3. Germline assignment: CDR1 MNHNY and CDR2 SVGAGI (reference sequence). CDR3 size: 16 residues. CDR3 coding DNA: TGTGCCAGCAGTCTAGCGGGAGGTAGCTCCTACAATGAGCAGTTCTTC. Its protein is CASSLAGGSSYNEQFF.

This chain uses TRBV6-5 with TRBJ1-1; TRBD1 agrees at 7 bases. The CDR3 length is 14 residues. Germline V gives CDR1 MNHEY, CDR2 SVGAGI. V lost 6 bases to trimming and J lost 4 bases; unmatched junction nucleotides: 8. CDR3 loop: CASSTGVVITEAFF. The DNA of the CDR3 is TGTGCCAGCAGCACAGGGGTGGTGATCACTGAAGCTTTCTTT.

The gene calls are TRBV30 and TRBJ2-7, with D possibly being TRBD2 (5 bases). The CDR3 length is 14 residues. Germline CDR1 reads GTSNPN; CDR2 reads SVGIG (reference sequence). The V end lost 2 bases, the J end lost 2 bases, and 13 bases lay between the germline ends. The chain's CDR3 is CAWSSLAMTYEQYF. DNA for the CDR3: TGTGCCTGGAGTAGTTTAGCGATGACCTACGAGCAGTACTTC.

This chain uses TRBV7-2 with TRBJ2-5; D is perhaps TRBD1 (6 bases). The CDR3 extends over 17 amino acids. V dropped 4 bases and J dropped 2 bases, with 20 bases sitting between them. Germline V gives CDR1 SGHTA, CDR2 FQGNSA. CDR3 amino acids: CASSSWGLDVGQETQYF. The CDR3 DNA sequence: TGTGCCAGCAGCTCATGGGGGCTTGACGTGGGACAAGAGACCCAGTACTTC.

The chain joins TRBV19 to TRBJ2-7; unclear D gene. Germline V lookup: CDR1 LNHDA, CDR2 SQIVND (reference sequence). The V end was cut by 1 base, the J end by 5 bases, with 9 bases between. The length of the CDR3 is 13 residues. The CDR3 protein is CASSIGAAHEQYF. The CDR3 region has the DNA TGTGCCAGTAGTATAGGGGCAGCCCACGAGCAGTACTTC.

This rearrangement joins TRBV28 to TRBJ2-7, with TRBD1 matching over 10 bases. Trimming removed 1 base from V and 7 bases from J; junction bases left unmatched: 7. Germline CDR1 reads MDHEN; CDR2 reads SYDVKM. CDR3 size: 15 residues. CDR3 nucleotide sequence: TGTGCCAGCAGTTTATCGGACAGGGGGACCAGGGAGCAGTACTTC. Its protein is CASSLSDRGTREQYF. Looking up the rest from reference TRBV28 and TRBJ2-7 gives the full variable domain: DVKVTQSSRYLVKRTGEKVFLECVQDMDHENMFWYRQDPGLGLRLIYFSYDVKMKEKGDIPEGYSVSREKKERFSLILESASTNQTSMYLCASSLSDRGTREQYFGPGTRLTVT.

This chain connects TRBV9 to TRBJ1-1; maybe TRBD1 (6 bases). The CDR3 is 14 residues long. CDR1 is SGDLS and CDR2 is YYNGEE in the germline V gene. Trimming removed 0 bases at V and 5 bases at J, with 11 bases between. This chain's CDR3 is CASSVDQGQTEAFF. DNA for the CDR3: TGTGCCAGCAGCGTAGACCAGGGGCAGACTGAAGCTTTCTTT.

This sequence joins TRBV29-1 and TRBJ2-4, with 9 bases lining up with TRBD2. The V gene's germline CDR1 is SQVTM and CDR2 ANQGSEA. The CDR3 runs 15 residues. V gave up 4 bases and J gave up 6 bases; unmatched junction bases: 10. The CDR3 loop is CSVGEKAGGINIQYF. CDR3 DNA: TGCAGCGTTGGAGAAAAAGCGGGAGGTATAAACATTCAGTACTTC.